These 2 T cell receptor beta chains share one sample of origin, sequenced in a study of OX40 agonist ivuxolimab in advanced cancers. Profiling relied on immunoSEQ multiplex PCR, and the TCRdb table lists in-frame clones only, not all of them. The sample contains approximately 90,000 clones, about 88% of which appear only once. Sequenced material: CD4+ or CD8+ T cells sorted from blood, taken in a trial of the OX40 agonist ivuxolimab. These receptors were taken from an adult with an advanced solid tumor such as melanoma, head and neck, liver or kidney cancer.

V usage is TRBV19 and J usage is TRBJ1-5; 7 bases map to TRBD1. The J segment lost 1 base and the V segment lost 3 bases, leaving 3 bases of the junction unmatched. The CDR3 covers 15 residues. Germline CDR1 LNHDA, CDR2 SQIVND (reference sequence). The CDR3 here is CASSIKQGSNQPQHF. As DNA, the CDR3 is TGTGCCAGTAGTATCAAACAGGGGAGCAATCAGCCCCAGCATTTT.

The chain employs TRBV5-4 and TRBJ1-1; no firm D call. The germline V gene has CDR1 SGHNT and CDR2 YYREEE (reference sequence). The length of the CDR3 is 13 residues. The V gene lost 0 bases and the J gene lost 7 bases, with 10 bases spanning the gap. Here the CDR3 DNA reads TGTGCCAGCAGCTTGGCCATGGGCCATGAAGCTTTCTTT. Translated, it gives CASSLAMGHEAFF.